One sample yielded the 30 T cell receptor beta chains listed below, sequenced in a study of regulatory T cells in long-lasting Graves disease. Arm-PCR of CDR3 regions with iRepertoire HTBI primers generated TCR beta libraries. TCRdb fed the multiplex PCR reads into MiXCR, producing one record per CDR3 protein. The table includes about 400,000 distinct CDR3 sequences, approximately 16% detected once. Indicated time point: newly diagnosed GD, antithyroid drugs for less than 3 months. RNA from PBMCs was the source of the TCR library. These same records also appear under a second study, on T cells in Graves' hyperthyroidism and ophthalmopathy.

Sequencing used peripheral blood mononuclear cells (PBMCs), obtained at new diagnosis, from a patient treated with antithyroid drugs. The receptor source for this set is a middle-aged woman with Graves disease.

The V and J genes are TRBV19 and TRBJ2-2; 7 bases are a match to TRBD1. Germline V gene lookup returns CDR1 LNHDA and CDR2 SQIVND (reference sequence). CDR3 length equals 16 residues. V shed 6 bases and J 0 bases; nucleotides not matched to a gene: 7. CDR3 in DNA: TGTGCCAGTAGGGTGCAGGGGGTCCCGAACACCGGGGAGCTGTTTTTT. Protein product: CASRVQGVPNTGELFF.

This clonotype was detected ten times or more. The V gene is TRBV12-3 or TRBV12-4, the J gene TRBJ2-7; 9 nucleotides line up with TRBD2. The trim removed 7 bases at V and 4 bases at J, leaving 14 bases unmatched. The CDR3 is 16 residues long. The CDR3 protein is CASTFWGVSGRYEQYF. The CDR3, as DNA: TGTGCCAGCACTTTCTGGGGCGTTAGCGGGAGATACGAGCAGTACTTC.

About this clonotype itself: This could be a read error, since a much larger clone is one nucleotide away. This chain links TRBV28 with TRBJ2-7; the D is unclear. The CDR3 totals 17 residues. The germline V gene encodes CDR1 MDHEN and CDR2 SYDVKM. V lost 3 bases and J lost 2, with 20 bases in between. CDR3 region: CASSLIYPADPTYEQYV. The DNA of the CDR3 is TGTGCCAGCAGTTTGATCTATCCGGCGGACCCTACCTACGAGCAGTACGTC.

This chain uses TRBV9 with TRBJ2-1; the D gene is possibly TRBD2 (6 bases). Trimming removed 4 bases from V and 10 bases from J, with 15 bases in between. CDR1 and CDR2 (germline): SGDLS, YYNGEE. The CDR3 consists of 13 residues. This CDR3 reads CASSIGSAMEQFF. CDR3 DNA: TGTGCCAGCAGCATCGGGAGTGCAATGGAGCAGTTCTTC.

This clonotype was counted a few times. This chain connects TRBV4-1 to TRBJ2-3, with 7 bases matching TRBD2. Unmatched junction bases numbered 10, after V lost 0 bases and J lost 4 bases. There are 17 residues in the CDR3. Germline loops: CDR1 MGHRA, CDR2 YSYEKL. The CDR3 nucleotides read TGCGCCAGCAGCCAAGACCCGACTAGCCCTCCCGCAGATACGCAGTATTTT. Its protein product is CASSQDPTSPPADTQYF.

The rearrangement uses TRBV18 and TRBJ1-2, with a weak D call TRBD1 (6 bases). This CDR3 is 15 amino acids long. The V end was cut by 2 bases, the J end by 0 bases, with 10 bases between. Per the germline V gene, CDR1 is KGHSH and CDR2 is LQKENI. The CDR3, as DNA: TGTGCCAGCTCACCAGGGACACCCACTAACTATGGCTACACCTTC. As protein: CASSPGTPTNYGYTF.

This clonotype has at least ten counts. This sequence joins TRBV28 and TRBJ2-7; 7 bases are a match to TRBD1. The V and J ends lost 8 bases and 2 bases, in that order; junction bases with no gene match: 18. CDR3 size: 17 residues. Germline assignment: CDR1 MDHEN and CDR2 SYDVKM. The CDR3 loop is CASWERQGGLLAYEQYF. CDR3 DNA: TGTGCCAGCTGGGAACGACAGGGTGGTTTACTCGCCTACGAGCAGTACTTC. Looking up the rest from reference TRBV28 and TRBJ2-7 gives the full variable domain: DVKVTQSSRYLVKRTGEKVFLECVQDMDHENMFWYRQDPGLGLRLIYFSYDVKMKEKGDIPEGYSVSREKKERFSLILESASTNQTSMYLCASWERQGGLLAYEQYFGPGTRLTVT.

This clonotype was detected ten times or more. V is TRBV9 and J is TRBJ1-1; D possibly corresponds to TRBD1 (5 bases). The CDR3 has 15 amino acids. Trimming stripped 3 bases from V and 4 bases from J, with 16 bases between. The germline V gene encodes CDR1 SGDLS and CDR2 YYNGEE. Here the CDR3 DNA reads TGTGCCAGCAGCGCGAGGGCAGGGATGGGCACTGAAGCTTTCTTT. It is translated as CASSARAGMGTEAFF.

This clonotype was counted at least ten times. This sequence joins TRBV12-3 or TRBV12-4 and TRBJ1-2, with 7 bases lining up with TRBD1. Trimming took 4 bases from V and 3 from J; bases not matched to a gene: 5. The CDR3 runs to 14 residues. This CDR3 reads CASSYPGGDYGYTF. The DNA of the CDR3 is TGTGCCAGCAGTTACCCAGGGGGGGACTATGGCTACACCTTC.

Comment on this clonotype: The germline gene is not matched at one end of the junction; a read error may be the cause. The V call is TRBV28, the J call TRBJ2-1; 14 positions match TRBD2. The CDR3 length is 19 residues. Germline V gives CDR1 MDHEN, CDR2 SYDVKM. The CDR3 nucleotides read TGTGCCAGCCAGGGGGGTCCGGGACTAGCGGGAGACAACTACAACGAGCAGTTCTTC. Its translation is CASQGGPGLAGDNYNEQFF.

This clonotype was observed at least ten times. The genes are TRBV12-3 or TRBV12-4 and TRBJ2-1; 7 nucleotides match TRBD2. This CDR3 is built from 16 residues. After removal of 3 bases from V and 0 bases from J, the junction contained 5 bases not matched to a gene. The CDR3 coding sequence is TGTGCCAGCAGTTTCGTTGGGGAGGGCTCCTACAATGAGCAGTTCTTC. The encoded protein is CASSFVGEGSYNEQFF.

This clonotype has at least ten counts. This sequence joins TRBV30 and TRBJ1-5; possibly TRBD1 for D (6 bases). The V gene lost 1 base and the J gene lost 5 bases, with 12 bases spanning the gap. The CDR3 is made up of 14 amino acids. The germline CDR1 and CDR2 sequences are GTSNPN and SVGIG (reference sequence). This CDR3 is CAWSARGGYQPQHF. In DNA form, the CDR3 reads TGTGCCTGGAGTGCCAGGGGCGGGTATCAGCCCCAGCATTTT.

This clonotype was counted between two and nine times. V is TRBV10-3 and J is TRBJ2-5; the D gene could be TRBD1 or TRBD2 (5 bases each). V was shortened by 5 bases and J by 1 base, with 11 bases between the two germline ends. Germline values: CDR1 ENHRY, CDR2 SYGVKD. The CDR3 runs to 14 residues. The CDR3 bases are TGTGCCATCAGTTCGGGACGCCTCCAAGAGACCCAGTACTTC. This encodes CAISSGRLQETQYF.

This clonotype was counted ten times or more. The chain is built from TRBV28 and TRBJ2-6, with 11 bases matching TRBD2. Germline CDR1 MDHEN, CDR2 SYDVKM. The CDR3 covers 17 residues. Trimming took 6 bases from V and 0 from J; bases not matched to a gene: 4. The CDR3 nucleotides read TGTGCCAGCAGCGTGACTAGCGGGGTCTCTGGGGCCAACGTCCTGACTTTC. The encoded protein is CASSVTSGVSGANVLTF.

A remark on this clonotype: A much larger clone differs by one base, so this may be a read error. J is TRBJ1-5 and V is TRBV3-1; 8 nucleotides line up with TRBD1. There are 15 residues in the CDR3. CDR1 LGHDT and CDR2 YNNKEL come from the germline V gene (reference sequence). DNA for the CDR3: TGTACCAGCAGCCAAGGGCAGGGGGCCGGTCAGCCCCAGCATTTT. It yields the protein CTSSQGQGAGQPQHF.

In DNA form, the CDR3 reads TGTGCCAGCAGTTCCGGACAGGGGGCCGGTAACTATGGCTACACCTTC. Translating it yields CASSSGQGAGNYGYTF. V usage is TRBV11-3 and J usage is TRBJ1-2, with TRBD1 matching over 11 bases. The CDR3 covers 16 residues. V gave up 6 bases and J gave up 1 base; unmatched junction bases: 7. The V gene's germline CDR1 is SGHNT and CDR2 YENEEA.

This sequence joins TRBV28 and TRBJ1-2, with 8 bases lining up with TRBD1. V shed 6 bases, J shed 4 bases, and the junction held 7 bases outside the gene matches. This CDR3 has 14 residues. Germline V gene lookup returns CDR1 MDHEN and CDR2 SYDVKM. The CDR3 DNA follows: TGTGCCAGCAGAGATCTGGACAGGGCCTATGGCTACACCTTC. Protein product: CASRDLDRAYGYTF.

A word on this clonotype: This may arise from a read error, as a much more abundant clone is one base away. This chain uses TRBV7-9 with TRBJ2-1; the match to TRBD2 covers 9 bases. The CDR3 contains 15 residues. Germline V gene lookup returns CDR1 SEHNR and CDR2 FQNEAQ (reference sequence). CDR3 nucleotides: TGTGCCAGCAGCTTAAAACTAGCGGGCGACAATGAGCAGTCCTTC. Amino acids: CASSLKLAGDNEQSF.

Concerning this clonotype itself: Given a much more abundant clone one base away, this may be a read error. This chain uses TRBV7-2 with TRBJ2-7; TRBD2 matches at 7 bases. CDR3 length equals 13 residues. CDR1 and CDR2 from the germline V gene are SGHTA and FQGNSA. CDR3 protein: CAGSQTSPYEQYF. The DNA of the CDR3 is TGTGCCGGCAGCCAGACTAGCCCCTACGAGCAGTACTTC.

In this sample, this clonotype turned up a few times. The chain has TRBV20-1 and TRBJ2-1; 11 positions agree with TRBD2. V gave up 2 bases and J gave up 4 bases; unmatched junction bases: 7. The CDR3 runs 16 residues. The germline V gene encodes CDR1 DFQATT and CDR2 SNEGSKA (reference sequence). Here the CDR3 DNA reads TGCAGTGCTAGACCTCGGACTAGCGGGTTATACAATGAGCAGTTCTTC. Amino acids: CSARPRTSGLYNEQFF.

This clonotype was counted only a few times. The chain links TRBV12-3 or TRBV12-4 to TRBJ2-2; D ambiguous. V dropped 6 bases and J dropped 5 bases, with 13 bases sitting between them. This CDR3 contains 14 residues. The CDR3 reads CASSPETRTGELFF. Here the CDR3 DNA reads TGTGCCAGCAGCCCGGAGACCCGAACCGGGGAGCTGTTTTTT.

This clonotype turned up a few times. The gene calls are TRBV27 and TRBJ1-4; unclear D gene. Germline lookup yields CDR1 MNHEY and CDR2 SMNVEV (reference sequence). The CDR3 extends over 16 amino acids. Trimming took 5 bases from V and 0 from J, leaving 13 bases between them. The CDR3 bases are TGTGCCAGCAGTCCCCCGAGGGCCGCAACTAATGAAAAACTGTTTTTT. It codes for CASSPPRAATNEKLFF.

This clonotype was found a few times. The gene calls are TRBV25-1 and TRBJ1-5, with D perhaps TRBD1 (6 bases). Trimming shortened V by 8 bases and J by 3 bases, and 17 bases separated the two germline ends. This CDR3 is 15 amino acids long. Germline V CDR1 and CDR2: MGHDK, SYGVNS. The CDR3 loop reads CASRNREEDNQPQHF. CDR3 DNA: TGTGCCAGCCGGAACAGGGAGGAAGACAATCAGCCCCAGCATTTT.

The table lists this clonotype with many counts. The CDR3 sequence: CASSQRRGSPYTF. Written as DNA, the CDR3 is TGTGCCAGCAGCCAACGCAGGGGTTCGCCCTACACCTTC. This chain links TRBV3-1 with TRBJ1-2; perhaps TRBD1 as D (6 bases). V was clipped by 2 bases and J by 10 bases, with 14 bases between them. The CDR3 totals 13 residues. CDR1 and CDR2 (germline): LGHDT, YNNKEL (reference sequence).

This clonotype appeared many times. This chain uses TRBV19 with TRBJ1-2; 11 nucleotides agree with TRBD1. This CDR3 contains 15 residues. Trimming at V came to 0 bases and at J to 7 bases, leaving 4 bases not matched to a gene. From germline, CDR1 is LNHDA and CDR2 SQIVND (reference sequence). CDR3 protein: CASSIDWTGGGGYTF. The CDR3 DNA reads as TGTGCCAGTAGTATAGACTGGACAGGGGGCGGTGGCTACACCTTC.

This clonotype was found many times. V gene TRBV12-3 or TRBV12-4 combines with J gene TRBJ2-7; 8 nucleotides line up with TRBD1. The CDR3 loop spans 14 amino acids. Trimming at V came to 8 bases and at J to 2 bases, leaving 8 bases not matched to a gene. CDR3 loop: CASGLQGATYEQYF. In nucleotides, the CDR3 is TGTGCCAGCGGTCTCCAGGGGGCCACCTACGAGCAGTACTTC.

This clonotype showed up just a few times. J is TRBJ2-7 and V is TRBV7-6; D ambiguous. Germline V gene sequence: CDR1 SGHVS, CDR2 FNYEAQ. The CDR3 length is 14 residues. Trimming removed 5 bases at V and 2 bases at J, with 13 bases between. CDR3 sequence (DNA): TGTGCCAGCAGCCAGGCGGCAGGCACCTACGAGCAGTACTTC. Encoded protein: CASSQAAGTYEQYF.

This clonotype was recorded many times. The chain is built from TRBV6-5 and TRBJ1-1, with D maybe TRBD1 (5 bases). CDR3 length equals 14 residues. V was cut by 0 bases and J by 4 bases, with 9 bases left in between. Germline-derived CDR1 and CDR2 are MNHEY and SVGAGI. The CDR3 bases are TGTGCCAGCAGTTACTCTCCCGGGGGCACTGAAGCTTTCTTT. Translating it yields CASSYSPGGTEAFF.

This clonotype was recorded many times. The chain employs TRBV5-1 and TRBJ1-2; D unclear. Between the trimmed V and J ends, which lost 1 base and 2 bases, there was a span of 9 bases. Germline V CDR1 and CDR2: SGHRS, YFSETQ. This CDR3 comprises 14 residues. The CDR3 sequence is CASSLSGRNYGYTF. CDR3 in DNA: TGCGCCAGCAGCTTGAGCGGCAGGAACTATGGCTACACCTTC.

This clonotype was seen a handful of times. The rearrangement links TRBV27 to TRBJ2-5, with D uncertain. Looked up from germline, CDR1 is MNHEY and CDR2 is SMNVEV (reference sequence). Trimming cost V 6 bases and J 5 bases, with 7 bases left between them. This CDR3 contains 11 residues. CDR3 in amino acids: CASRRSETQYF. CDR3 sequence (DNA): TGTGCCAGCAGACGCTCGGAGACCCAGTACTTC.